This T cell receptor beta chain emerged from a study of blood T cell repertoires in COVID-19. CDR3 length: 16 residues. Germline CDR1 and CDR2: GTSNPN and SVGIG (reference sequence). V was pared by 0 bases and J by 2 bases, with 6 bases of the junction left unmatched. Authors' methods: How many nucleated cells were present was estimated from reference gene primer amplification. TCRdb's copy holds only in-frame clones and misses some; the assay was immunoSEQ multiplex PCR. V and J calls and clone size follow that table, whereas D and trimming were derived from the DNA. The data hold about 200,000 clones, with 70% to 90% observed a single time.

This receptor was identified in a woman of 80 years or more with acute or convalescent COVID-19. The sequencing sample was made of peripheral blood. The chain couples TRBV30 to TRBJ1-3; TRBD1 matches at 8 bases. The CDR3 DNA is TGTGCCTGGAGTGTATATCAGGGGGCGGCTGGAAACACCATATATTTT. Its protein product is CAWSVYQGAAGNTIYF.